This TCR beta chain was found in a study of T cell responses to AZD1222 COVID-19 vaccine. The study, taken as a whole, reports: Spike-specific TCR breadth and depth rose after two AZD1222 doses. Variant regions that are unmutated are reportedly the target of nearly half of spike-specific TCRs. Clonal diversity was possibly underestimated, and the donors were mostly white British, with more females.

Germline V gene data show CDR1 as SNHLY and CDR2 as FYNNEI. V was clipped by 6 bases and J by 1 base; unmatched bases: 5. This CDR3 has 15 amino acids. The table came from immunoSEQ multiplex PCR; TCRdb's copy has only in-frame clones and leaves some out. The table records approximately 170,000 clones, approximately 92% of them present only once. A note on this clone: The antigen is undetermined.

This receptor was taken from an adult in good health. The material was peripheral blood, obtained on day 0 of AZD1222 vaccination. The genes are TRBV2 and TRBJ2-5; TRBD2 agrees at 10 bases. The DNA for the CDR3 is TGTGCCAGCAGGCGGACTAGCGGTGGCCAAGAGACCCAGTACTTC. It yields the protein CASRRTSGGQETQYF.